This T cell receptor (beta chain) emerged from a study of T-cell memory formation after mild COVID-19. General observations from the study: Among clones contracting day 15 to 85, CD4/CD8 was balanced, whereas later expanders leaned CD4+. Of the contracting clones, CD4+ ones lay mainly in CM and EM, and CD8+ ones in EMRA.

The CDR3 length is 13 residues. Germline loops: CDR1 MNHEY, CDR2 SMNVEV (reference sequence). J gave up 4 bases and V 6 bases, and 4 bases lay outside the gene matches. A 5'RACE reaction primed in the constant segment made cDNA libraries of TCR alpha and TCR beta, and these carried sample barcodes and UMIs. Each CDR3 protein gets one entry after TCRdb re-called the 5' RACE reads with MiXCR. The sample contains tens of thousands of distinct CDR3 sequences, roughly 8% of which appear only once. This clonotype has only one observation. What it binds is unknown. This TCR was sampled from a man aged 18-30 years who had mild COVID-19 (a few samples of this study predate the infection). Cell type and time point are not known. Source material: PBMCs or a T cell subset sorted from them (not recorded which). V is TRBV27 and J is TRBJ1-2; 8 bases are shared with TRBD1. DNA for the CDR3: TGTGCCAGCAGGATTACAGGGGGCTATGGCTACACCTTC. The encoded protein is CASRITGGYGYTF.